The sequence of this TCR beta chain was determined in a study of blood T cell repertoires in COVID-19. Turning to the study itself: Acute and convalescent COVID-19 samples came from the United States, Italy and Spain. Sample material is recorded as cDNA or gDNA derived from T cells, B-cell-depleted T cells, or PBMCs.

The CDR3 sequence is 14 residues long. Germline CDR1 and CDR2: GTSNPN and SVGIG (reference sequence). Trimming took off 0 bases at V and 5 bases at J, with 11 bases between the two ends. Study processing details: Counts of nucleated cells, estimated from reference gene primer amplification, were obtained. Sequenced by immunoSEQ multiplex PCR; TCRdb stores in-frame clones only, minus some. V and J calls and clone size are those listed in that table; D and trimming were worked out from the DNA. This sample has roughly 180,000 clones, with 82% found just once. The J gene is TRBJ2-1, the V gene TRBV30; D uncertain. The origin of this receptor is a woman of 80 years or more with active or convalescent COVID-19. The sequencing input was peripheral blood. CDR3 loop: CAWSVRFPDNEQFF. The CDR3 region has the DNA TGTGCCTGGAGTGTACGATTTCCGGACAATGAGCAGTTCTTC.